These 27 T cell receptor beta chains were sequenced from one sample in a study of T cells in Graves' hyperthyroidism and ophthalmopathy. The source material, RNA transcripts, was used to amplify TCR beta CDR3 regions. HTBI primers drove first-round RT-PCR of the TCR CDR3. TCRdb analysed the multiplex PCR reads with MiXCR anew, one entry per CDR3 protein. Among fewer than 450,000 distinct CDR3 sequences listed, roughly 15% were seen once. The sample comprised blood. These receptors originate from a woman in her fifties or sixties with Graves' ophthalmopathy.

This clonotype came up many times. The chain joins TRBV28 to TRBJ2-7, with D possibly matching TRBD1 (6 bases). In germline, CDR1 is MDHEN, CDR2 SYDVKM. V lost 7 bases to trimming and J lost 7 bases, with 23 bases between them. This CDR3 spans 15 amino acids. The CDR3 DNA reads TGTGCCAGCACCCACCCGACAGGAGCCGTCTTGGAGCAGTACTTC. It is translated as CASTHPTGAVLEQYF.

This clonotype was counted many times. The genes are TRBV12-3 or TRBV12-4 and TRBJ2-2; 7 bases agree with TRBD1. This CDR3 comprises 14 residues. Trimming took 6 bases from V and 1 from J; bases not matched to a gene: 2. CDR3 residues: CASSWTGNTGELFF. The CDR3 DNA is TGTGCCAGCAGCTGGACAGGGAACACCGGGGAGCTGTTTTTT.

This clonotype was seen repeatedly, ten times or more. The chain combines TRBV6-1 with TRBJ2-7; D is perhaps TRBD2 (10 bases). CDR1 is MNHNS, CDR2 SASEGT, per germline. The CDR3 extends over 18 amino acids. V dropped 6 bases and J dropped 4 bases, with 28 bases sitting between them. CDR3 nucleotide sequence: TGTGCCAGCAGCGGGGACAGGGTGGGGATAGCGGGAGGTTACGAGCAGTACTTC. Its translation is CASSGDRVGIAGGYEQYF.

The V call is TRBV11-1, the J call TRBJ2-7; D may be TRBD1 or TRBD2 (5 bases each). CDR3 size: 13 residues. The germline V gene encodes CDR1 SGHAT and CDR2 FQDESV (reference sequence). Trimming left V 5 bases short and J 2 bases short, with 10 bases between. The CDR3 DNA reads as TGTGCCAGCAGCATGGGGGTAACCTACGAGCAGTACTTC. Protein sequence: CASSMGVTYEQYF.

This clonotype was recorded a few times. CDR3 loop: CASRNRGGKNTEAFF. The CDR3 coding sequence is TGTGCCAGCAGAAACAGGGGGGGAAAGAACACTGAAGCTTTCTTT. V is TRBV12-3 or TRBV12-4 and J is TRBJ1-1; TRBD1 agrees at 8 bases. Trimming took 6 bases from V and 1 from J; bases not matched to a gene: 7. The CDR3 consists of 15 residues.

This clonotype showed up many times. The chain's CDR3 is CASSDVTNSYEQYF. The DNA for the CDR3 is TGCGCCAGCAGTGATGTGACAAACTCCTACGAGCAGTACTTC. The chain employs TRBV10-2 and TRBJ2-7; D uncertain. V was trimmed by 3 bases and J by 0 bases, leaving 9 bases between them. The CDR3 totals 14 residues. Germline CDR1 WSHSY, CDR2 SAAADI.

For this clonotype: A much more abundant neighbour one base away suggests this may be a read error. The chain recombines TRBV2 with TRBJ1-4; the D is unclear. Per the germline V gene, CDR1 is SNHLY and CDR2 is FYNNEI. This CDR3 contains 14 residues. Trimming left V 7 bases short and J 0 bases short, with 9 bases between. CDR3 protein: CASIGRTTNEKLFF. CDR3 in DNA: TGTGCCAGCATTGGCAGAACAACTAATGAAAAACTGTTTTTT.

Comments on this clonotype: An end of the junction differs from the germline gene, which may be a read error. The rearrangement joins TRBV7-7 to TRBJ2-3, with TRBD2 matching 7 bases. The CDR3 contains 14 residues. Per germline, CDR1 SSHAT and CDR2 FNYEAQ (reference sequence). The CDR3 DNA reads as TGTGCTAGCAGCTTACGCGGGAGTTCAGATACGCAGTATTTT. The encoded protein is CASSLRGSSDTQYF.

V and J are TRBV3-1 and TRBJ1-3; 9 bases agree with TRBD1. The CDR3 runs to 14 residues. CDR1 and CDR2 (germline): LGHDT, YNNKEL (reference sequence). After removal of 4 bases from V and 4 bases from J, the junction contained 2 bases not matched to a gene. This CDR3 is CASSPGQGGNTIYF. The CDR3, as DNA: TGTGCCAGCAGCCCCGGACAGGGGGGAAACACCATATATTTT.

This clonotype was seen ten or more times. This chain uses TRBV28 with TRBJ2-3; D gene unclear. The CDR3 extends over 15 amino acids. Germline V gene data show CDR1 as MDHEN and CDR2 as SYDVKM. Deletions cut 1 base from V and 3 bases from J, with 11 bases between. The CDR3 region is CASSLSGKKTDTQYF. CDR3 nucleotides: TGTGCCAGCAGTTTATCAGGAAAAAAGACAGATACGCAGTATTTT.

The genes are TRBV5-6 and TRBJ2-1; no clear D. This CDR3 is 13 amino acids long. V was pared by 4 bases and J by 9 bases, with 14 bases between. The germline gives CDR1 SGHDT, CDR2 YYEEEE. The DNA for the CDR3 is TGTGCCAGCAGCCCATGGTCTAGAAGTGAGCAGTTCTTC. Protein product: CASSPWSRSEQFF.

The rearrangement links TRBV9 to TRBJ2-2, with a tentative D call TRBD1 (6 bases). From germline, CDR1 is SGDLS and CDR2 YYNGEE. V was shortened by 0 bases and J by 4 bases, with 10 bases between the two germline ends. The CDR3 consists of 15 residues. The CDR3 here is CASSVAAGVTGELFF. For the CDR3, the DNA is TGTGCCAGCAGCGTAGCCGCAGGGGTCACCGGGGAGCTGTTTTTT. The whole variable domain, remainder taken from reference TRBV9 and TRBJ2-2, is DSGVTQTPKHLITATGQRVTLRCSPRSGDLSVYWYQQSLDQGLQFLIQYYNGEERAKGNILERFSAQQFPDLHSELNLSSLELGDSALYFCASSVAAGVTGELFFGEGSRLTVL.

This clonotype was seen a handful of times. The V and J genes are TRBV2 and TRBJ2-2, with 13 bases fitting TRBD2. Per the germline V gene, CDR1 is SNHLY and CDR2 is FYNNEI. Losses at the gene ends were 6 bases for V and 8 bases for J; bases not matched to a gene: 9. The CDR3 has 16 amino acids. DNA of the CDR3: TGTGCCAGCAGGGCCGGGACTAGCGGGATTCTGGGGGAGCTGTTTTTT. Its protein product is CASRAGTSGILGELFF.

The chain carries TRBV20-1 and TRBJ1-4, with D perhaps matching TRBD1 (5 bases). The CDR3 runs 14 residues. Trimming took 3 bases from V and 8 from J, leaving 16 bases between them. The germline V gene has CDR1 DFQATT and CDR2 SNEGSKA (reference sequence). Written as DNA, the CDR3 is TGCAGTGCTAGGAGGGGAAGGGTAGGGGAAAAACTGTTTTTT. It is translated as CSARRGRVGEKLFF.

The V and J genes are TRBV5-1 and TRBJ2-3, with TRBD2 matching 10 bases. In germline, CDR1 is SGHRS, CDR2 YFSETQ. The ends lost 4 bases at V and 0 bases at J; junction bases unmatched: 11. This CDR3 contains 18 residues. The DNA for the CDR3 is TGCGCCAGCAGCGTGAGACTAGCGGGTATAGCTAGCACAGATACGCAGTATTTT. The encoded protein is CASSVRLAGIASTDTQYF.

This clonotype came up many times. The chain combines TRBV3-1 with TRBJ2-7; 8 bases line up with TRBD2. J lost 4 bases, V lost 0 bases, and 11 bases had no gene match. Germline CDR1 is LGHDT and CDR2 is YNNKEL (reference sequence). The CDR3 loop spans 17 amino acids. CDR3 bases: TGTGCCAGCAGCCAAGAAGGAATTCGCGGGAGGACGTACGAGCAGTACTTC. This translates into CASSQEGIRGRTYEQYF.

This clonotype was seen more than once but under ten times. The gene calls are TRBV12-3 or TRBV12-4 and TRBJ1-3, with 10 bases aligning to TRBD1. CDR3 length equals 17 residues. V lost 1 base and J lost 0; bases outside the gene matches: 3. The CDR3: CASSLGGTGASGNTIYF. The CDR3 nucleotides read TGTGCCAGCAGTTTAGGCGGGACAGGGGCCTCTGGAAACACCATATATTTT.

This clonotype was counted many times. The rearrangement uses TRBV11-1 and TRBJ2-7; 10 bases are shared with TRBD1. Germline V gene data show CDR1 as SGHAT and CDR2 as FQDESV (reference sequence). The CDR3 is 15 residues long. The J segment lost 5 bases and the V segment lost 5 bases, leaving 9 bases of the junction unmatched. CDR3 in DNA: TGTGCCAGCAGCCCCACCGGGACAGGGGATAACGAGCAGTACTTC. This translates into CASSPTGTGDNEQYF.

The J gene is TRBJ2-3, the V gene TRBV5-8; possibly TRBD1 for D (5 bases). This CDR3 has 16 amino acids. Germline V CDR1 and CDR2: SGHTS, YDEGEE. V dropped 0 bases and J dropped 1 base, with 12 bases sitting between them. The CDR3 DNA is TGTGCCAGCAGCTTGGAGGTCAGGGTTGGCACAGATACGCAGTATTTT. Amino acid sequence: CASSLEVRVGTDTQYF.

The genes are TRBV9 and TRBJ2-1; D ambiguous. The V end lost 0 bases, the J end lost 6 bases, and 7 bases lay between the germline ends. Germline-derived CDR1 and CDR2 are SGDLS and YYNGEE. The CDR3 is made up of 13 amino acids. The CDR3 is CASSVDRTNEQFF. CDR3 DNA: TGTGCCAGCAGCGTAGATAGGACCAATGAGCAGTTCTTC.

This clonotype was recorded at least ten times. The genes are TRBV30 and TRBJ2-7, with D perhaps matching TRBD2 (6 bases). The V and J ends lost 2 bases and 6 bases respectively, with 17 bases between them. Germline V gene data show CDR1 as GTSNPN and CDR2 as SVGIG (reference sequence). The CDR3 totals 14 residues. The CDR3 spells CAWSSGVLRAEQYF. The CDR3 bases are TGTGCCTGGAGTTCGGGAGTTTTAAGGGCCGAGCAGTACTTC.

The chain recombines TRBV7-8 with TRBJ2-1, with 10 nucleotides matching TRBD2. J was trimmed by 8 bases and V by 5 bases; bases with no gene match: 9. The germline V gene has CDR1 SGHVS and CDR2 FQNEAQ. CDR3 length: 15 amino acids. Here the CDR3 reads CASSHLAGEAYEQFF. The DNA of the CDR3 is TGTGCCAGCAGCCACCTAGCGGGAGAGGCGTATGAGCAGTTCTTC. The full variable domain, in which reference TRBV7-8 and TRBJ2-1 provide the parts outside the CDR3, is GAGVSQSPRYKVAKRGQDVALRCDPISGHVSLFWYQQALGQGPEFLTYFQNEAQLDKSGLPSDRFFAERPEGSVSTLKIQRTQQEDSAVYLCASSHLAGEAYEQFFGPGTRLTVL.

Ten or more counts support this clonotype. V usage is TRBV4-1 and J usage is TRBJ1-5; unclear D gene. The CDR3 spans 16 residues. V lost 0 bases to trimming and J lost 0 bases, with 9 bases between them. CDR1 and CDR2 (germline): MGHRA, YSYEKL. For the CDR3, the DNA is TGCGCCAGCAGCCAAGAGGGCGCCTATAGCAATCAGCCCCAGCATTTT. This translates into CASSQEGAYSNQPQHF.

This clonotype was counted ten times or more. The chain recombines TRBV28 with TRBJ2-1; 7 nucleotides match TRBD2. CDR3 length: 15 amino acids. Per the germline V gene, CDR1 is MDHEN and CDR2 is SYDVKM. V shed 7 bases and J 7 bases; nucleotides not matched to a gene: 13. CDR3 nucleotides: TGTGCCAGCAATCCCGCGGGAGCCACGGGGAATGAGCAGTTCTTC. It is translated as CASNPAGATGNEQFF.

In this sample, this clonotype turned up many times. The J gene is TRBJ2-5, the V gene TRBV11-2; 12 positions match TRBD2. Germline values: CDR1 SGHAT, CDR2 FQNNGV. Germline trimming cut 4 bases from V and 4 bases from J; bases unmatched to any gene: 7. There are 16 residues in the CDR3. The CDR3 sequence: CASSSSGRAGGETQYF. CDR3 coding DNA: TGTGCCAGCAGCTCTAGCGGGAGGGCTGGGGGAGAGACCCAGTACTTC. Based on the CDR3 plus reference TRBV11-2 and TRBJ2-5, the full variable domain is EAGVAQSPRYKIIEKRQSVAFWCNPISGHATLYWYQQILGQGPKLLIQFQNNGVVDDSQLPKDRFSAERLKGVDSTLKIQPAKLEDSAVYLCASSSSGRAGGETQYFGPGTRLLVL.

Ten or more counts support this clonotype. The CDR3 reads CASSPRTGTTSYGYTF. Here the CDR3 DNA reads TGTGCCAGCAGCCCCCGGACAGGGACGACCTCCTATGGCTACACCTTC. The gene calls are TRBV5-6 and TRBJ1-2; TRBD1 agrees at 8 bases. Germline assignment: CDR1 SGHDT and CDR2 YYEEEE. Germline trimming cut 4 bases from V and 4 bases from J; bases unmatched to any gene: 12. The CDR3 length is 16 residues.

At least ten counts were recorded for this clonotype. This chain links TRBV11-2 with TRBJ2-3; possibly TRBD1 for D (5 bases). From germline, CDR1 is SGHAT and CDR2 FQNNGV. Trimming pared 6 bases from V and 4 bases from J, leaving 8 bases between. The CDR3 is 12 residues long. In DNA, the CDR3 is TGTGCCAGCAGAATAGGGGCAGATACGCAGTATTTT. This sequence encodes CASRIGADTQYF.